This is a list of T cell receptor beta chains from one sample in a study of blood T cell repertoires in COVID-19. The data were produced by immunoSEQ multiplex PCR, yet TCRdb's version contains in-frame clones alone and is incomplete. The sample contains some 150,000 clones, over 85% of which appear only once. The sample consisted of peripheral blood. The receptors here all came from a human donor in a cohort sampled during active COVID-19. Each CDR3 is given with its conserved first and last residue. Each record gives: D gene, J gene, V gene, clone size, CDR3 length, CDR3 DNA, CDR3 protein. A D gene is named only where the DNA matches it firmly. Some rows have no size entry. The others give once, few or many, or a class for an expanded clone.

NA	TRBJ2-5	TRBV7-6	NA	13	TGTGCCAGCAGCTTAGGTTACCAGGTGACCCAGTACTTC	CASSLGYQVTQYF
TRBD1	TRBJ1-2	TRBV6-5	NA	13	TGTGCCAGCAGTCAGGGGACAGGGGCTGGCTACACCTTC	CASSQGTGAGYTF
TRBD1	TRBJ1-2	TRBV6-5	once	12	TGTGCCAGCAGTATCCAGGGGGGAGGCTACACCTTC	CASSIQGGGYTF
NA	TRBJ1-3	TRBV6-5	NA	14	TGTGCCAGCAGCGACGGGTCTTCTGGAAACACCATATATTTT	CASSDGSSGNTIYF
TRBD2	TRBJ2-3	TRBV5-6	NA	17	TGTGCCAGCAGCTTGGAAACGGGACTAGCGACGACAGATACGCAGTATTTT	CASSLETGLATTDTQYF
NA	TRBJ1-1	TRBV5-4	NA	15	TGTGCCAGCACCCCCCGGGGCGGGATGAACACTGAAGCTTTCTTT	CASTPRGGMNTEAFF
TRBD1	TRBJ2-7	TRBV6-5	NA	16	TGTGCCAGCAGTTACGCGACCGGGACAGGGGCGAACGAGCAGTACTTC	CASSYATGTGANEQYF
TRBD1	TRBJ1-2	TRBV2	NA	16	TGTGCCAGCAGTGAAGGGGACAGGGGGTCGGGCTATGGCTACACCTTC	CASSEGDRGSGYGYTF
TRBD1	TRBJ1-1	TRBV5-1	NA	18	TGCGCCAGCAGCTTGGCGGACAGGGTCGAGGGTGGGAACACTGAAGCTTTCTTT	CASSLADRVEGGNTEAFF
NA	TRBJ2-5	TRBV7-9	NA	17	TGTGCCAGCAGCTTGAATTTGGACGGGATGTACCAAGAGACCCAGTACTTC	CASSLNLDGMYQETQYF
NA	TRBJ1-2	TRBV7-2	NA	14	TGTGCCAGCAGCTTAGGAGGAAACTACTATGGCTACACCTTC	CASSLGGNYYGYTF
TRBD2	TRBJ2-2	TRBV6-2/TRBV6-3	once	19	TGTGCCAGCAGTTACTCGAGGGGTCTAGCGGGGGCAGACACCGGGGAGCTGTTTTTT	CASSYSRGLAGADTGELFF
TRBD1	TRBJ2-1	TRBV11-3	NA	12	TGTGCCAGCAGCTTAGGGACAGGGGAGCAGTTCTTC	CASSLGTGEQFF
NA	TRBJ2-7	TRBV6-1	NA	15	TGTGCCAGCAGTGAAGTGGAGGGAGGCCGGGGCGAGCAGTACTTC	CASSEVEGGRGEQYF
NA	TRBJ2-2	TRBV7-3	NA	15	TGTGCCAGCAGCCCCGGGACTCACGGCACCGGGGAGCTGTTTTTT	CASSPGTHGTGELFF
NA	TRBJ2-5	TRBV12-5	NA	12	TGTGCTAGTGTCGGTAGTGGAGAGACCCAGTACTTC	CASVGSGETQYF
TRBD1	TRBJ1-2	TRBV7-9	NA	16	TGTGCCAGCAGACCGGGACAGGGGGCTCCTAACTATGGCTACACCTTC	CASRPGQGAPNYGYTF
NA	TRBJ2-7	TRBV7-3	NA	15	TGTGCCAGCAGCCTAGGCGGGTCCCACTCCTACGAGCAGTACTTC	CASSLGGSHSYEQYF